This entry lists 32 T cell receptor beta chains sequenced from one sample in a study of blood T cell repertoires in COVID-19. The protocol was immunoSEQ multiplex PCR, while the TCRdb copy is restricted to in-frame clones and leaves out a portion. The sample carries roughly 43,000 clones, approximately 84% recorded once. Sequencing was performed on peripheral blood. Receptors originate from a woman aged 70-85 years in a cohort sampled during active COVID-19.

The chain carries TRBV9 and TRBJ2-1, with TRBD2 matching 7 bases. The CDR3 is made up of 15 amino acids. Germline values: CDR1 SGDLS, CDR2 YYNGEE. After removal of 0 bases from V and 3 bases from J, the junction contained 3 bases not matched to a gene. The CDR3 spells CASSVGRGSYNEQFF. DNA of the CDR3: TGTGCCAGCAGCGTAGGGCGCGGGAGCTACAATGAGCAGTTCTTC.

CDR3: CASSLDRIANTGELFF. The CDR3 region has the DNA TGTGCCAGCAGCTTAGACAGGATCGCGAACACCGGGGAGCTGTTTTTT. The chain is built from TRBV11-2 and TRBJ2-2; no reliable D call. V was cut by 0 bases and J by 0 bases, with 8 bases left in between. Germline CDR1 and CDR2: SGHAT and FQNNGV. The CDR3 totals 16 residues.

The chain joins TRBV9 to TRBJ2-1; 13 positions match TRBD2. Germline CDR1 SGDLS, CDR2 YYNGEE. This CDR3 has 16 residues. V dropped 4 bases and J dropped 6; count of bases not matched to a gene: 7. The CDR3 sequence is CASSLLGLAGANEQFF. The CDR3 nucleotides are TGTGCCAGCAGCTTACTAGGACTAGCGGGAGCCAATGAGCAGTTCTTC.

The chain carries TRBV10-2 and TRBJ1-1; D gene uncertain. This CDR3 is built from 12 residues. The germline V gene encodes CDR1 WSHSY and CDR2 SAAADI. The V and J ends lost 4 bases and 5 bases respectively, with 8 bases between them. CDR3 region: CASSGLWTEAFF. Written as DNA, the CDR3 is TGCGCCAGCAGTGGACTGTGGACTGAAGCTTTCTTT.

The chain is built from TRBV9 and TRBJ1-1; D perhaps matches TRBD1 (5 bases). From germline, CDR1 is SGDLS and CDR2 YYNGEE. This CDR3 contains 15 residues. V shed 3 bases and J shed 3 bases, with 15 bases lying between them. The DNA of the CDR3 is TGTGCCAGCAGCGGGGAGTTTGGGGGGTACACTGAAGCTTTCTTT. Its protein is CASSGEFGGYTEAFF.

CDR3 bases: TGTGCCAGCAGGGGAGACAGGATCGCTGAAGCTTTCTTT. It is translated as CASRGDRIAEAFF. The genes are TRBV6-5 and TRBJ1-1; possible D gene TRBD1, 6 bases. CDR1 and CDR2 from the germline V gene are MNHEY and SVGAGI. Trimming took 6 bases from V and 6 from J, leaving 14 bases between them. The CDR3 runs to 13 residues.

The genes are TRBV5-1 and TRBJ1-4, with 7 positions matching TRBD1. Germline CDR1 SGHRS, CDR2 YFSETQ. The CDR3 loop spans 17 amino acids. V lost 5 bases, J lost 3 bases, and 13 bases stayed unmatched. The CDR3 loop reads CASRDGTALGANEKLFF. Here the CDR3 DNA reads TGCGCCAGCAGGGATGGGACAGCCTTGGGGGCTAATGAAAAACTGTTTTTT. The full variable domain, its missing parts supplied by reference TRBV5-1 and TRBJ1-4, is KAGVTQTPRYLIKTRGQQVTLSCSPISGHRSVSWYQQTPGQGLQFLFEYFSETQRNKGNFPGRFSGRQFSNSRSEMNVSTLELGDSALYLCASRDGTALGANEKLFFGSGTQLSVL.

V and J are TRBV7-2 and TRBJ2-7; 10 nucleotides agree with TRBD2. The CDR3 loop spans 16 amino acids. V was clipped by 5 bases and J by 7 bases; unmatched bases: 14. Germline values: CDR1 SGHTA, CDR2 FQGNSA. The CDR3 reads CASSLRTSGRHVEQYF. In DNA form, the CDR3 reads TGTGCCAGCAGCCTTCGGACTAGCGGAAGGCACGTGGAGCAGTACTTC.

This chain links TRBV21-1 with TRBJ2-7; TRBD1 is the table's D call and was not checked against the DNA. TRBV21-1 counts as a pseudogene. This CDR3 has 18 amino acids. The CDR3 spells CASSPQPGGPGDPSEQYF. As DNA, the CDR3 is TGTGCCAGCAGCCCCCAACCAGGGGGTCCAGGAGACCCCTCCGAGCAGTACTTC.

The V gene is TRBV5-1, the J gene TRBJ2-3; D is uncertain. The V end was cut by 0 bases, the J end by 3 bases, with 11 bases between. In germline, CDR1 is SGHRS, CDR2 YFSETQ. The CDR3 extends over 15 amino acids. DNA for the CDR3: TGCGCCAGCAGCTTGGACTCCCTCTTGACAGATACGCAGTATTTT. This gives the protein CASSLDSLLTDTQYF. The entire variable domain, with the rest obtained from reference TRBV5-1 and TRBJ2-3, is as follows: KAGVTQTPRYLIKTRGQQVTLSCSPISGHRSVSWYQQTPGQGLQFLFEYFSETQRNKGNFPGRFSGRQFSNSRSEMNVSTLELGDSALYLCASSLDSLLTDTQYFGPGTRLTVL.

The gene calls are TRBV7-8 and TRBJ2-3; 13 bases are a match to TRBD2. The V segment lost 7 bases and the J segment 5 bases; nucleotides outside the gene matches: 6. This CDR3 has 15 amino acids. Per germline, CDR1 SGHVS and CDR2 FQNEAQ. CDR3 in amino acids: CASTRTSGRKDTQYF. For the CDR3, the DNA is TGTGCCAGCACCCGGACTAGCGGGAGAAAAGATACGCAGTATTTT.

The chain employs TRBV6-2 or TRBV6-3 and TRBJ1-2; no clear D gene. The germline V gene has CDR1 MNHEY and CDR2 SVGEGT. The CDR3 covers 13 residues. Trimming took 0 bases from V and 7 from J, leaving 9 bases between them. DNA of the CDR3: TGTGCCAGCAGTTACTCGGCCTTCCCTGGCTACACCTTC. Translating gives CASSYSAFPGYTF.

The chain couples TRBV6-6 to TRBJ1-2, with D perhaps TRBD1 (6 bases). This CDR3 comprises 15 residues. V was trimmed by 6 bases and J by 0 bases, leaving 14 bases between them. The germline V gene has CDR1 MNHNY and CDR2 SVGAGI (reference sequence). The CDR3 here is CASRDSTGANYGYTF. CDR3 coding DNA: TGTGCCAGCAGGGACAGCACCGGGGCTAACTATGGCTACACCTTC.

V is TRBV27 and J is TRBJ2-1, with 12 bases that match TRBD2. V was pared by 6 bases and J by 9 bases, with 9 bases of the junction left unmatched. Germline V gives CDR1 MNHEY, CDR2 SMNVEV (reference sequence). The CDR3 totals 15 residues. The CDR3, as DNA: TGTGCCAGCAGGATCAGACTAGCGGGAGAGGGTGAGCAGTTCTTC. Its protein product is CASRIRLAGEGEQFF.

This chain joins TRBV11-2 and TRBJ1-1, with a possible D match to TRBD1 (6 bases). The germline V gene has CDR1 SGHAT and CDR2 FQNNGV. The V end lost 1 base, the J end lost 6 bases, and 12 bases lay between the germline ends. This CDR3 has 14 residues. CDR3 in amino acids: CASSLVGRGPEAFF. The CDR3 nucleotides read TGTGCCAGCAGCTTAGTAGGCAGGGGCCCTGAAGCTTTCTTT.

The chain is built from TRBV5-1 and TRBJ2-3; perhaps TRBD2 as D (6 bases). The V end lost 4 bases, the J end lost 8 bases, and 17 bases lay between the germline ends. Germline-derived CDR1 and CDR2 are SGHRS and YFSETQ. The CDR3 is 14 amino acids. CDR3 amino acids: CASSPTGAVGTQYF. The DNA for the CDR3 is TGCGCCAGCAGCCCGACGGGAGCCGTAGGTACGCAGTATTTT.

The chain has TRBV7-4 and TRBJ2-7, with 10 bases lining up with TRBD2. This CDR3 has 20 amino acids. Germline V gives CDR1 SGHVT, CDR2 SQSDAQ. Germline trimming cut 5 bases from V and 2 bases from J; bases unmatched to any gene: 21. The CDR3 loop reads CASSDEEGSGRTLEAYEQYF. The DNA for the CDR3 is TGTGCCAGCAGCGACGAGGAGGGTAGCGGGAGGACCTTAGAAGCCTACGAGCAGTACTTC.

The chain joins TRBV6-5 to TRBJ1-2; D is possibly TRBD1 (6 bases). Germline V gene data show CDR1 as MNHEY and CDR2 as SVGAGI. V was clipped by 0 bases and J by 1 base, with 12 bases between them. The CDR3 has 16 amino acids. The CDR3 spells CASSYSTVGGNYGYTF. In DNA form, the CDR3 reads TGTGCCAGCAGTTACTCGACGGTAGGGGGTAACTATGGCTACACCTTC.

The V call is TRBV7-9, the J call TRBJ2-7; 12 nucleotides agree with TRBD1. The CDR3 consists of 13 residues. Trimming at V came to 5 bases and at J to 9 bases, leaving 5 bases not matched to a gene. Germline V CDR1 and CDR2: SEHNR, FQNEAQ (reference sequence). CDR3 loop: CASSPGQGAGQYF. CDR3 sequence (DNA): TGTGCCAGCAGCCCGGGACAGGGGGCGGGGCAGTACTTC.

The rearrangement joins TRBV11-3 to TRBJ2-3; the match to TRBD2 covers 7 bases. Germline CDR1 is SGHNT and CDR2 is YENEEA. J gave up 6 bases and V 4 bases, and 4 bases lay outside the gene matches. This CDR3 has 13 amino acids. The CDR3 here is CASSSGLPDTQYF. CDR3 in DNA: TGTGCCAGCAGCTCGGGACTACCCGATACGCAGTATTTT.

V and J are TRBV5-4 and TRBJ2-5, with 9 positions matching TRBD2. J gave up 1 base and V 0 bases, and 4 bases lay outside the gene matches. This CDR3 has 16 amino acids. Germline assignment: CDR1 SGHNT and CDR2 YYREEE (reference sequence). The CDR3 here is CASSLAGLARQETQYF. DNA for the CDR3: TGTGCCAGCAGCTTGGCTGGACTAGCGCGCCAAGAGACCCAGTACTTC.

The J gene is TRBJ1-2, the V gene TRBV11-2; weak D call: TRBD1 (6 bases). In germline, CDR1 is SGHAT, CDR2 FQNNGV. CDR3 size: 13 residues. Trimming removed 5 bases from V and 2 bases from J, with 9 bases in between. In DNA form, the CDR3 reads TGTGCCAGCAGCCAGGGGTCCAACTATGGCTACACCTTC. Amino acid sequence: CASSQGSNYGYTF.

V gene TRBV30 combines with J gene TRBJ2-2, with 8 bases fitting TRBD1. The CDR3 has 13 residues. Germline assignment: CDR1 GTSNPN and CDR2 SVGIG (reference sequence). Trimming removed 3 bases from V and 6 bases from J; junction bases left unmatched: 3. The CDR3 spells CAWRKQGAGELFF. The DNA of the CDR3 is TGTGCCTGGAGGAAACAGGGGGCCGGGGAGCTGTTTTTT.

The genes are TRBV5-1 and TRBJ2-7; D may be TRBD1 (8 bases). The CDR3 totals 15 residues. Germline V gives CDR1 SGHRS, CDR2 YFSETQ. Trimming removed 0 bases from V and 6 bases from J, with 16 bases in between. The CDR3 loop reads CASSLEDREGREQYF. The CDR3 DNA sequence: TGCGCCAGCAGCTTGGAGGACAGGGAGGGTCGCGAGCAGTACTTC. Combining the CDR3 with reference TRBV5-1 and TRBJ2-7 gives the whole variable domain KAGVTQTPRYLIKTRGQQVTLSCSPISGHRSVSWYQQTPGQGLQFLFEYFSETQRNKGNFPGRFSGRQFSNSRSEMNVSTLELGDSALYLCASSLEDREGREQYFGPGTRLTVT.

The chain links TRBV20-1 to TRBJ1-1, with TRBD1 matching 7 bases. Germline trimming cut 3 bases from V and 2 bases from J; bases unmatched to any gene: 9. This CDR3 has 15 amino acids. The V gene's germline CDR1 is DFQATT and CDR2 SNEGSKA (reference sequence). CDR3 sequence reads: CSASPLDRANTEAFF. The CDR3 DNA reads as TGCAGTGCTAGTCCGCTAGACAGGGCTAACACTGAAGCTTTCTTT.

The chain is built from TRBV24-1 and TRBJ1-1; D is unclear. Germline V gene data show CDR1 as KGHDR and CDR2 as SFDVKD. The CDR3 consists of 14 residues. V lost 4 bases and J lost 8, with 16 bases in between. The CDR3 nucleotides read TGTGCCACCAGTGACTCTTCGGGGAGTAGGGAAGCTTTCTTT. Residues: CATSDSSGSREAFF.

This clone was seen only once. The chain recombines TRBV27 with TRBJ1-5, with D unclear. The CDR3 spans 13 residues. V dropped 6 bases and J dropped 5 bases, with 11 bases sitting between them. Germline V lookup: CDR1 MNHEY, CDR2 SMNVEV (reference sequence). The CDR3 region has the DNA TGTGCCAGCAGGCCGCAGGTTGATCAGCCCCAGCATTTT. Its translation: CASRPQVDQPQHF.

A single count supports this clone. The chain couples TRBV23-1 to TRBJ1-2; D uncertain. TRBV23-1 is an ORF, and what it does is uncertain. V was trimmed by 9 bases and J by 4 bases, leaving 21 bases between them. The length of the CDR3 is 15 residues. CDR3: CASKRHRGRLYGYTF. The CDR3 DNA follows: TGCGCCAGTAAACGGCACAGAGGGCGCCTCTATGGCTACACCTTC.

The chain joins TRBV2 to TRBJ2-1; D may be TRBD1 (5 bases). The germline V and J ends were trimmed by 1 base and 5 bases, with 15 bases remaining between them. The CDR3 is made up of 16 amino acids. Germline assignment: CDR1 SNHLY and CDR2 FYNNEI. For the CDR3, the DNA is TGTGCCAGCAGTGAAGGCAGGGTAGTTCCAAACAATGAGCAGTTCTTC. Translated: CASSEGRVVPNNEQFF.

The chain carries TRBV28 and TRBJ2-1; possible D gene TRBD1, 5 bases. Trimming took off 3 bases at V and 12 bases at J, with 9 bases between the two ends. Germline CDR1 reads MDHEN; CDR2 reads SYDVKM. The length of the CDR3 is 11 residues. The DNA for the CDR3 is TGTGCCAGCAGTTTGAGGCAGGGGCAGTTCTTC. This codes for CASSLRQGQFF.

A remark on this clone: Other DNA sequences in the sample encode the same CDR3. CDR3 DNA: TGTGCCAGCAGTGACCGGGACAGGGAGGTGAACACTGAAGCTTTCTTT. Protein product: CASSDRDREVNTEAFF. V and J are TRBV25-1 and TRBJ1-1; TRBD1 aligns across 9 bases. The CDR3 is 16 residues long. The V segment lost 3 bases and the J segment 0 bases; nucleotides outside the gene matches: 5. Germline V gives CDR1 MGHDK, CDR2 SYGVNS.

This clone was detected only a few times. The chain links TRBV5-1 to TRBJ1-2; the match to TRBD1 covers 7 bases. CDR1 is SGHRS and CDR2 is YFSETQ in the germline V gene. The ends lost 3 bases at V and 4 bases at J; junction bases unmatched: 9. The CDR3 spans 15 residues. The CDR3 DNA follows: TGCGCCAGCAGCTCGGGCGAGGGGGCTGGCTATGGCTACACCTTC. This translates into CASSSGEGAGYGYTF.